Reported below is one T cell receptor (beta chain). Antigen: not known. The data originate from a study of OX40 agonist ivuxolimab in advanced cancers. The wider study: Every 2 weeks, patients got intravenous ivuxolimab at one of six dose levels (0.01-10 mg/kg). Study observations and caveats: Dose levels from 0.1 to 3.0 mg/kg saw CD4+ and CD8+ blood T cells expand clonally by week 6.

This CDR3 region has 16 residues. Germline V gene data show CDR1 as SGHRS and CDR2 as YFSETQ. V lost 0 bases and J 2 bases, leaving 13 bases between the germline ends. Sampled blood was obtained at baseline, cycle 4 day 1, and cycle 7 day 1. Method: immunoSEQ multiplex PCR; TCRdb's copy keeps in-frame clones and lacks some. The sample records approximately 100,000 clones, roughly 90% being singletons. The clonotype comes from an adult with an advanced solid tumor such as melanoma, head and neck, liver or kidney cancer. V and J are TRBV5-1 and TRBJ2-3; D possibly uses TRBD1 or TRBD2 (5 bases each). The sample here was CD4+ or CD8+ T cells sorted from blood, taken in a trial of the OX40 agonist ivuxolimab. The CDR3 loop is CASSLESGTFTDTQYF. The CDR3 DNA reads as TGCGCCAGCAGCTTGGAGTCAGGGACCTTCACAGATACGCAGTATTTT.